Below are 6 T cell receptor beta chains sequenced from a single sample in a study of T cells in women clearing cervical HPV infection. Generated by immunoSEQ multiplex PCR, the TCRdb table keeps only in-frame clones and is missing some. In total, the table holds under 50,000 clones. Sequenced sample: blood buffy coat. These receptors were collected from a woman aged 18-70 years with a cervical HPV16 infection that either progressed to CIN3+ or cleared (not recorded which).

Regarding this clone: The read ends 3 residues before the CDR3 terminus; that terminus is restored from the germline J gene. V usage is TRBV5-1 and J usage is TRBJ1-1, with 8 bases matching TRBD1. Losses at the gene ends were 4 bases for V and 0 bases for J; bases not matched to a gene: 8. The germline V gene encodes CDR1 SGHRS and CDR2 YFSETQ. The CDR3 runs to 16 residues. The covered CDR3 bases are TGCGCCAGCAGCCCACGGACAGGGACGATGAACACTGAA. It translates to CASSPRTGTMNTE. The whole CDR3 reads CASSPRTGTMNTEAFF.

As regards this clone: The read terminates 3 residues before the CDR3 end, so the remaining end is supplied by the germline J gene. V is TRBV7-3 and J is TRBJ2-3; 9 positions agree with TRBD2. The CDR3 contains 16 residues. CDR1 SGHTA and CDR2 FQGTGA come from the germline V gene. With 5 bases clipped from V and 2 bases from J, the junction kept 8 bases outside the gene matches. The part of the CDR3 DNA that was read is TGTGCCAGCAGCCCCCAAGCGGGGGGAAACACAGATACG. It yields the protein CASSPQAGGNTDT. The CDR3 reads in full as CASSPQAGGNTDTQYF.

As for this clone: Read data end 3 residues before the CDR3 end; the end is taken from the germline J gene. The gene calls are TRBV4-2 and TRBJ2-3; 9 bases map to TRBD2. Trimming at V came to 8 bases and at J to 6 bases, leaving 15 bases not matched to a gene. CDR1 and CDR2 from the germline V gene are LGHNA and YNFKEQ. The CDR3 is 16 amino acids. The CDR3 reads CASAGGPAGGADTQYF. CDR3 DNA, as far as it was read: TGTGCCAGCGCAGGGGGGCCAGCGGGGGGAGCGGATACG.

On this clone: The CDR3 end is not reached by the read, which stops 3 residues before it; the germline J gene fills it in. V and J are TRBV19 and TRBJ1-5; 7 nucleotides agree with TRBD1. Germline V gives CDR1 LNHDA, CDR2 SQIVND (reference sequence). With 6 bases clipped from V and 4 bases from J, the junction kept 9 bases outside the gene matches. The CDR3 extends over 15 amino acids. The covered CDR3 bases are TGTGCCAGTAGCGCGGGACAGAATCTTAATCAGCCC. Its protein product is CASSAGQNLNQP. The whole CDR3 reads CASSAGQNLNQPQHF. The full variable domain, completed using reference TRBV19 and TRBJ1-5, is DGGITQSPKYLFRKEGQNVTLSCEQNLNHDAMYWYRQDPGQGLRLIYYSQIVNDFQKGDIAEGYSVSREKKESFPLTVTSAQKNPTAFYLCASSAGQNLNQPQHFGDGTRLSIL.

With respect to this clone: Read data end 3 residues before the CDR3 end; the end is taken from the germline J gene. The rearrangement links TRBV5-1 to TRBJ2-3; 7 positions match TRBD2. The CDR3 length is 13 residues. Germline CDR1 is SGHRS and CDR2 is YFSETQ. Trimming took 6 bases from V and 2 from J; bases not matched to a gene: 3. CDR3 residues: CASNRDYTDTQYF. Partial CDR3 DNA: TGCGCCAGCAACCGGGACTACACAGATACG.

As for this clone: The missing CDR3 end, 3 residues past where the read stops, is filled in from the germline J gene. V is TRBV2 and J is TRBJ1-5; D gene unclear. The CDR3 has 17 residues. Germline assignment: CDR1 SNHLY and CDR2 FYNNEI. Trimming took off 10 bases at V and 6 bases at J, with 28 bases between the two ends. CDR3 DNA (partial): TGTGCCATCACGGGTTTAGACCCAACACGGTACTCTCAGCCC. Protein sequence: CAITGLDPTRYSQP. The whole CDR3 is CAITGLDPTRYSQPQHF.